One sample yielded the 27 T cell receptor beta chains listed below, sequenced in a study of T cell changes during pregnancy in multiple sclerosis. Some clones are missing from TCRdb's copy, which holds only in-frame ones; the method was immunoSEQ multiplex PCR. The sample lists 75,000 to 100,000 clones, around 92% occurring once. The material sequenced was peripheral blood, taken after pregnancy. Receptors were obtained from a female donor with multiple sclerosis, enrolled in a pregnancy study.

The rearrangement links TRBV11-2 to TRBJ2-5; tentative D call: TRBD1 (5 bases). Germline V gene data show CDR1 as SGHAT and CDR2 as FQNNGV. The CDR3 extends over 15 amino acids. The V end was cut by 2 bases, the J end by 1 base, with 11 bases between. CDR3 nucleotides: TGTGCCAGCAGCTTAATGTGGGGCGGCCAAGAGACCCAGTACTTC. Its translation is CASSLMWGGQETQYF.

This chain links TRBV30 with TRBJ1-6, with D tentatively TRBD1 (5 bases). The CDR3 loop spans 12 amino acids. The germline V gene has CDR1 GTSNPN and CDR2 SVGIG (reference sequence). Trimming cost V 3 bases and J 7 bases, with 7 bases left between them. The CDR3 bases are TGTGCCTGGAGAGGGGCCAATTCACCCCTCCACTTT. It yields the protein CAWRGANSPLHF.

The V call is TRBV6-4, the J call TRBJ2-7; D perhaps matches TRBD2 (5 bases). Trimming took 8 bases from V and 0 from J, leaving 17 bases between them. CDR3 length equals 15 residues. Germline V gene sequence: CDR1 MRHNA, CDR2 SNTAGT. The CDR3 here is CASPRVAWSSYEQYF. The DNA for the CDR3 is TGTGCCAGCCCCCGGGTAGCGTGGAGCTCCTACGAGCAGTACTTC.

The chain uses TRBV11-2 and TRBJ1-2; D is ambiguous. Trimming removed 2 bases from V and 4 bases from J, with 8 bases in between. CDR3 length: 13 residues. Germline assignment: CDR1 SGHAT and CDR2 FQNNGV. CDR3 protein: CASSLSNSYGYTF. The CDR3 DNA reads as TGTGCCAGCAGCTTAAGCAACAGCTATGGCTACACCTTC.

The V call is TRBV18, the J call TRBJ1-3; 7 bases map to TRBD1. CDR1 KGHSH and CDR2 LQKENI come from the germline V gene. V lost 2 bases to trimming and J lost 0 bases; unmatched junction nucleotides: 4. The CDR3 extends over 16 amino acids. In nucleotides, the CDR3 is TGTGCCAGCTCACCATGGGACAGCAGCTCTGGAAACACCATATATTTT. It is translated as CASSPWDSSSGNTIYF.

The V and J genes are TRBV5-1 and TRBJ2-2, with D perhaps TRBD1 (6 bases). Germline CDR1 reads SGHRS; CDR2 reads YFSETQ. Trimming removed 2 bases at V and 3 bases at J, with 11 bases between. This CDR3 region has 15 residues. CDR3 in DNA: TGCGCCAGCAGCTTCACAGGGACATACACCGGGGAGCTGTTTTTT. Translation: CASSFTGTYTGELFF.

The chain is built from TRBV12-5 and TRBJ1-3, with TRBD1 identical over 8 bases. This CDR3 spans 15 amino acids. V gave up 6 bases and J gave up 5 bases; unmatched junction bases: 9. The germline V gene has CDR1 LGHNT and CDR2 FRNRAP. CDR3 sequence: CASGPPGTGRNTIYF. The CDR3 DNA is TGTGCTAGTGGCCCTCCCGGGACAGGCAGAAACACCATATATTTT.

This chain joins TRBV10-3 and TRBJ1-6; no reliable D call. The germline V gene has CDR1 ENHRY and CDR2 SYGVKD. Trimming cost V 8 bases and J 10 bases, with 15 bases left between them. The CDR3 spans 13 residues. In DNA form, the CDR3 reads TGTGCCATCGGGCCTTCATTAGAGTCACCCCTCCACTTT. Residues: CAIGPSLESPLHF.

With regard to this clone: A read error may produce the germline difference seen at one junction end. The chain combines TRBV7-9 with TRBJ1-1; the D gene is possibly TRBD1 (5 bases). This CDR3 contains 11 residues. CDR1 SEHNR and CDR2 FQNEAQ come from the germline V gene (reference sequence). CDR3 DNA: TGTGCCAGCAGCTTAGCGGGGCGGTGGGCTTTT. It yields the protein CASSLAGRWAF. The complete variable domain, with remaining parts taken from reference TRBV7-9 and TRBJ1-1, reads DTGVSQNPRHKITKRGQNVTFRCDPISEHNRLYWYRQTLGQGPEFLTYFQNEAQLEKSRLLSDRFSAERPKGSFSTLEIQRTEQGDSAMYLCASSLAGRWAFGQGTRLTVV.

This clone was detected a few times. V usage is TRBV30 and J usage is TRBJ2-5; TRBD1 matches 9 bases. Germline CDR1 reads GTSNPN; CDR2 reads SVGIG (reference sequence). The CDR3 runs to 13 residues. V trimming: 4 bases; J trimming: 1 base; junction bases outside the gene matches: 1. CDR3 protein: CAWTTGGQETQYF. As DNA, the CDR3 is TGTGCCTGGACGACAGGGGGCCAAGAGACCCAGTACTTC.

This chain joins TRBV2 and TRBJ1-4, with 7 nucleotides matching TRBD1. The CDR3 is 12 residues long. Germline values: CDR1 SNHLY, CDR2 FYNNEI. Losses at the gene ends were 8 bases for V and 8 bases for J; bases not matched to a gene: 5. The DNA of the CDR3 is TGTGCCAGCGGCAGGGGGGAGGAAAAACTGTTTTTT. Translation gives CASGRGEEKLFF. The complete variable domain, with remaining parts taken from reference TRBV2 and TRBJ1-4, reads EPEVTQTPSHQVTQMGQEVILRCVPISNHLYFYWYRQILGQKVEFLVSFYNNEISEKSEIFDDQFSVERPDGSNFTLKIRSTKLEDSAMYFCASGRGEEKLFFGSGTQLSVL.

This chain connects TRBV6-1 to TRBJ1-1, with D possibly matching TRBD1 (6 bases). V was cut by 4 bases and J by 3 bases, with 9 bases left in between. CDR1 MNHNS and CDR2 SASEGT come from the germline V gene. The CDR3 spans 13 residues. CDR3 protein: CASSATGYTEAFF. CDR3 in DNA: TGTGCCAGCAGTGCTACAGGGTACACTGAAGCTTTCTTT.

The chain is built from TRBV5-6 and TRBJ2-3; 9 bases map to TRBD2. Trimming cost V 7 bases and J 2 bases; bases outside gene matches: 14. CDR3 length equals 17 residues. CDR1 is SGHDT and CDR2 is YYEEEE in the germline V gene. DNA for the CDR3: TGTGCCAGCGAGGGATTTGTTGCTAGCGGGACCACAGATACGCAGTATTTT. Protein: CASEGFVASGTTDTQYF.

The V gene is TRBV10-3, the J gene TRBJ2-2; TRBD1 matches at 11 bases. This CDR3 contains 16 residues. CDR1 is ENHRY and CDR2 is SYGVKD in the germline V gene. V gave up 7 bases and J gave up 4 bases; unmatched junction bases: 8. The DNA of the CDR3 is TGTGCCATCAACAGAATGGGGACAGGGGGCACCGGGGAGCTGTTTTTT. Protein: CAINRMGTGGTGELFF.

The chain is built from TRBV19 and TRBJ2-3, with 11 bases identical to TRBD2. The CDR3 is made up of 15 amino acids. With V trimmed by 4 bases and J by 6 bases, 6 bases remained unmatched. Germline CDR1 LNHDA, CDR2 SQIVND (reference sequence). The CDR3 region is CASSKTSGSGDTQYF. The CDR3, as DNA: TGTGCCAGTAGTAAAACTAGCGGGAGTGGGGATACGCAGTATTTT.

This clone was observed a single time. V usage is TRBV6-5 and J usage is TRBJ2-7; possible D gene TRBD2, 6 bases. Germline-derived CDR1 and CDR2 are MNHEY and SVGAGI. The germline V and J ends were trimmed by 2 bases and 6 bases, with 14 bases remaining between them. The CDR3 spans 14 residues. CDR3 in DNA: TGTGCCAGCAGTTACGCGAGGGACTTTCCCGAGCAGTACTTC. It translates to CASSYARDFPEQYF.

Written as DNA, the CDR3 is TGTGCCAGCAGTTGGGGGCGCGGAGCTGAAGCTTTCTTT. It translates to CASSWGRGAEAFF. The chain uses TRBV6-5 and TRBJ1-1, with TRBD1 as a possible D gene (6 bases). There are 13 residues in the CDR3. Looked up from germline, CDR1 is MNHEY and CDR2 is SVGAGI. The V end was cut by 4 bases, the J end by 6 bases, with 12 bases between.

The J gene is TRBJ1-1, the V gene TRBV19; D is undetermined. The V end lost 1 base, the J end lost 6 bases, and 9 bases lay between the germline ends. CDR1 and CDR2 from the germline V gene are LNHDA and SQIVND (reference sequence). The CDR3 spans 13 residues. In nucleotides, the CDR3 is TGTGCCAGTAGTATAGGGCGCGGGGCTGAAGCTTTCTTT. Translated: CASSIGRGAEAFF. The full variable domain, with the rest looked up from reference TRBV19 and TRBJ1-1, is DGGITQSPKYLFRKEGQNVTLSCEQNLNHDAMYWYRQDPGQGLRLIYYSQIVNDFQKGDIAEGYSVSREKKESFPLTVTSAQKNPTAFYLCASSIGRGAEAFFGQGTRLTVV.

The chain couples TRBV6-1 to TRBJ2-5; TRBD2 might be the D (6 bases). The CDR3 runs 15 residues. CDR1 is MNHNS and CDR2 is SASEGT in the germline V gene. Deletions cut 8 bases from V and 5 bases from J, with 21 bases between. The chain's CDR3 is CASRIAVGYLETQYF. CDR3 in DNA: TGTGCCAGCCGGATAGCGGTCGGTTATTTGGAGACCCAGTACTTC.

This clone showed up just a few times. CDR3 protein: CASSEGAGYGYTF. CDR3 nucleotides: TGCGCCAGCAGCGAGGGGGCGGGCTATGGCTACACCTTC. V is TRBV5-1 and J is TRBJ1-2; TRBD1 agrees at 7 bases. CDR1 is SGHRS and CDR2 is YFSETQ in the germline V gene. V gave up 4 bases and J gave up 4 bases; unmatched junction bases: 4. This CDR3 is 13 amino acids long.

This chain uses TRBV18 with TRBJ1-5, with 8 bases matching TRBD1. This CDR3 is built from 15 residues. Germline V gives CDR1 KGHSH, CDR2 LQKENI. V shed 3 bases and J 4 bases; nucleotides not matched to a gene: 5. DNA of the CDR3: TGTGCCAGCTCACCCGACAGGGGAGGGAATCAGCCCCAGCATTTT. Its protein is CASSPDRGGNQPQHF.

This sequence joins TRBV19 and TRBJ2-2; no reliable D call. V lost 10 bases and J 5 bases, leaving 26 bases between the germline ends. This CDR3 contains 17 residues. Germline-derived CDR1 and CDR2 are LNHDA and SQIVND (reference sequence). CDR3 region: CATKPAVTGSVTGELFF. CDR3 sequence (DNA): TGTGCCACTAAACCCGCGGTGACTGGTTCGGTGACCGGGGAGCTGTTTTTT.

This rearrangement joins TRBV12-5 to TRBJ1-2, with a weak D call TRBD1 (6 bases). The germline gives CDR1 LGHNT, CDR2 FRNRAP. The CDR3 extends over 13 amino acids. V lost 1 base, J lost 8 bases, and 11 bases lay in between. As DNA, the CDR3 is TGTGCTAGTGGTTTGGGAACAGGGCTCGGCTACACCTTC. This translates into CASGLGTGLGYTF.

The chain employs TRBV7-9 and TRBJ2-3, with 7 bases matching TRBD2. There are 17 residues in the CDR3. Per the germline V gene, CDR1 is SEHNR and CDR2 is FQNEAQ (reference sequence). V shed 5 bases and J 4 bases; nucleotides not matched to a gene: 15. CDR3 coding DNA: TGTGCCAGCAGCCCTCCCCCTGGGCGGGAGATTCCAGATACGCAGTATTTT. The encoded protein is CASSPPPGREIPDTQYF. The full variable domain, its missing parts supplied by reference TRBV7-9 and TRBJ2-3, is DTGVSQNPRHKITKRGQNVTFRCDPISEHNRLYWYRQTLGQGPEFLTYFQNEAQLEKSRLLSDRFSAERPKGSFSTLEIQRTEQGDSAMYLCASSPPPGREIPDTQYFGPGTRLTVL.

This clone showed up just once. CDR3 sequence reads: CASSDGLGETQYF. As DNA, the CDR3 is TGTGCTAGTTCCGACGGGTTGGGAGAGACCCAGTACTTC. This sequence joins TRBV12-5 and TRBJ2-5; D is uncertain. Germline V gene lookup returns CDR1 LGHNT and CDR2 FRNRAP. The CDR3 is 13 amino acids. Trimming pared 8 bases from V and 4 bases from J, leaving 14 bases between.

The CDR3 nucleotides read TGTGCCAGCAGCCAAGATGAGACTATGCGAGCTACGCAGTATTTT. Translated, it gives CASSQDETMRATQYF. The rearrangement joins TRBV4-2 to TRBJ2-3; D may be TRBD2 (5 bases). Germline assignment: CDR1 LGHNA and CDR2 YNFKEQ. There are 15 residues in the CDR3. V lost 0 bases to trimming and J lost 8 bases, with 15 bases between them.

CDR3: CASSFLGSREKLFF. DNA for the CDR3: TGTGCCAGCAGTTTCTTAGGGAGTCGGGAAAAACTGTTTTTT. V gene TRBV27 combines with J gene TRBJ1-4; no clear D. V lost 3 bases and J lost 8, with 13 bases in between. The CDR3 has 14 residues. In germline, CDR1 is MNHEY, CDR2 SMNVEV (reference sequence).